What follows are 14 T cell receptor beta chains derived from one specimen sequenced in a study of T cell responses to AZD1222 COVID-19 vaccine. Profiling relied on immunoSEQ multiplex PCR, and the TCRdb table lists in-frame clones only, not all of them. The table records 200,000 to 250,000 clones, about 94% of them present only once. This material consisted of peripheral blood, taken 28 days after the second dose of the MenACWY control vaccine. The receptors come from an adult who received the MenACWY meningococcal vaccine as a control.

V is TRBV4-3 and J is TRBJ2-2; D uncertain. The germline V gene has CDR1 LGHNA and CDR2 YSLEER. V lost 1 base and J lost 6, with 6 bases in between. This CDR3 region has 13 residues. CDR3 region: CASSQGTPGELFF. The CDR3 DNA reads as TGCGCCAGCAGCCAAGGCACCCCCGGGGAGCTGTTTTTT.

CDR3 protein: CASSLLTGINQPQHF. CDR3 DNA sequence: TGTGCCAGCAGCTTACTGACAGGGATCAATCAGCCCCAGCATTTT. V gene TRBV7-6 combines with J gene TRBJ1-5; 7 bases fit TRBD1. CDR3 size: 15 residues. V dropped 2 bases and J dropped 3; count of bases not matched to a gene: 4. CDR1 SGHVS and CDR2 FNYEAQ come from the germline V gene.

The chain links TRBV9 to TRBJ1-1; 7 bases map to TRBD1. Germline V CDR1 and CDR2: SGDLS, YYNGEE. V shed 3 bases and J 1 base; nucleotides not matched to a gene: 3. The CDR3 length is 14 residues. CDR3 DNA: TGTGCCAGCAGCGCAAGACAGGGGAACACTGAAGCTTTCTTT. Amino acid sequence: CASSARQGNTEAFF.

This chain connects TRBV5-1 to TRBJ1-2, with D perhaps TRBD1 (6 bases). Germline V gene sequence: CDR1 SGHRS, CDR2 YFSETQ. The CDR3 consists of 14 residues. V was shortened by 1 base and J by 2 bases, with 9 bases between the two germline ends. CDR3 DNA sequence: TGCGCCAGCAGCTTGAGCACAGGGAACTATGGCTACACCTTC. It yields the protein CASSLSTGNYGYTF.

The V and J genes are TRBV7-2 and TRBJ2-6; no reliable D call. The V end lost 7 bases, the J end lost 5 bases, and 9 bases lay between the germline ends. Germline V gene sequence: CDR1 SGHTA, CDR2 FQGNSA. This CDR3 has 13 amino acids. For the CDR3, the DNA is TGTGCCAGCACCCTGAGGAGGGCCAACGTCCTGACTTTC. As protein: CASTLRRANVLTF.

This clone has only one observation. The chain employs TRBV5-5 and TRBJ1-4, with 12 positions matching TRBD1. The CDR3 runs 18 residues. CDR1 and CDR2 from the germline V gene are SGHKS and YYEKEE (reference sequence). The J segment lost 7 bases and the V segment lost 3 bases, leaving 13 bases of the junction unmatched. CDR3 sequence reads: CASSSLPGQGALSEKLFF. Here the CDR3 DNA reads TGTGCCAGCAGCTCATTGCCGGGACAGGGGGCTCTAAGTGAAAAACTGTTTTTT.

The rearrangement uses TRBV7-2 and TRBJ2-1; D might be TRBD1 (6 bases). The CDR3 has 17 amino acids. Germline loops: CDR1 SGHTA, CDR2 FQGNSA. V gave up 2 bases and J gave up 1 base, with 15 bases separating them. The CDR3 sequence is CASSLTTGGRSYNEQFF. CDR3 in DNA: TGTGCCAGCAGCTTAACGACAGGCGGAAGGTCCTACAATGAGCAGTTCTTC.

CDR3 DNA sequence: TGTGCCAGCAGTTTATCGGGGGGAAGGGGTGAAGCTTTCTTT. Protein: CASSLSGGRGEAFF. The rearrangement joins TRBV28 to TRBJ1-1, with D perhaps TRBD1 (5 bases). The V end was cut by 1 base, the J end by 7 bases, with 13 bases between. The germline gives CDR1 MDHEN, CDR2 SYDVKM. This CDR3 is 14 amino acids long. Drawing the rest from reference TRBV28 and TRBJ1-1, the complete variable domain is DVKVTQSSRYLVKRTGEKVFLECVQDMDHENMFWYRQDPGLGLRLIYFSYDVKMKEKGDIPEGYSVSREKKERFSLILESASTNQTSMYLCASSLSGGRGEAFFGQGTRLTVV.

The genes are TRBV5-1 and TRBJ2-7; 10 positions agree with TRBD2. The CDR3 is 14 residues long. Germline V gene data show CDR1 as SGHRS and CDR2 as YFSETQ. With 7 bases clipped from V and 1 base from J, the junction kept 5 bases outside the gene matches. The CDR3 reads CASGWTSGSYEQYF. In nucleotides, the CDR3 is TGCGCCAGCGGGTGGACTAGCGGATCCTACGAGCAGTACTTC.

V and J are TRBV5-6 and TRBJ2-1; TRBD2 agrees at 14 bases. V gave up 4 bases and J gave up 0 bases; unmatched junction bases: 9. This CDR3 comprises 19 residues. The germline V gene has CDR1 SGHDT and CDR2 YYEEEE. DNA of the CDR3: TGTGCCAGCAGCAATCCGGGACTAGCGGGAGTTGGCTCCTACAATGAGCAGTTCTTC. It encodes CASSNPGLAGVGSYNEQFF.

CDR3 protein: CASSYSPGTDTQYF. CDR3 coding DNA: TGTGCCAGCAGTTACTCCCCTGGGACAGATACGCAGTATTTT. The chain uses TRBV6-5 and TRBJ2-3; no clear D gene. Per germline, CDR1 MNHEY and CDR2 SVGAGI. With 0 bases removed from V and 3 bases from J, the gap between germline ends came to 7 bases. This CDR3 is 14 amino acids long.

CDR3 sequence reads: CSASPPLGTEAFF. DNA for the CDR3: TGCAGTGCTAGTCCCCCCTTGGGGACTGAAGCTTTCTTT. V and J are TRBV20-1 and TRBJ1-1; D is unresolved. CDR1 is DFQATT, CDR2 SNEGSKA, per germline (reference sequence). The CDR3 runs 13 residues. V gave up 3 bases and J gave up 5 bases, with 13 bases separating them.

The rearrangement uses TRBV6-5 and TRBJ2-7; D is undetermined. V lost 10 bases, J lost 7 bases, and 11 bases lay in between. Looked up from germline, CDR1 is MNHEY and CDR2 is SVGAGI. The CDR3 is 10 residues long. The CDR3 coding sequence is TGTGCCACCTCCTTGGGGGAGCAGTACTTC. This sequence encodes CATSLGEQYF.

This rearrangement joins TRBV2 to TRBJ1-5, with 7 positions matching TRBD1. Germline trimming cut 2 bases from V and 5 bases from J; bases unmatched to any gene: 6. The CDR3 spans 15 residues. Germline CDR1 is SNHLY and CDR2 is FYNNEI. The CDR3 reads CASSERQGGDQPQHF. CDR3 nucleotides: TGTGCCAGCAGTGAACGTCAGGGGGGCGATCAGCCCCAGCATTTT. Supplemented by reference TRBV2 and TRBJ1-5, the full variable domain reads EPEVTQTPSHQVTQMGQEVILRCVPISNHLYFYWYRQILGQKVEFLVSFYNNEISEKSEIFDDQFSVERPDGSNFTLKIRSTKLEDSAMYFCASSERQGGDQPQHFGDGTRLSIL.